This paragraph covers one T cell receptor beta chain sequence. The clone's antigen remains unknown. The read is 3 residues too short to cover the CDR3 end, so that end is filled in from the germline J gene. TCR beta chain deep sequencing was performed with the immunoSEQ assay. The authors processed their data as follows. Only productive TCR beta rearrangements were used to calculate clonotype frequencies. This immuneACCESS table, as held by TCRdb, lists in-frame sequences with V and J called but not all clones. Of the missing ones, under half trace to an unresolved V gene in checked studies; the others have no known cause. That table gives V, J and clone size, and the DNA gave D and trimming. This sample's table carries tens of thousands of clones. The ten largest clones represent around 1.9% of the sample. This record comes from a study of TET2 disruption in CD19-targeted CAR T cells (dated by TCRdb to the late 2010s). For the wider study: The number of samples was determined by the original clinical trial design and by which samples were available, and no additional inclusion criteria were applied.

The germline V gene gives CDR1 as SGHTA and CDR2 as FQGTGA. The germline V and J ends show losses of 5 bases and 6 bases respectively, and no gene match explains 10 bases of the junction. The CDR3 has 15 amino acids, counting the end cysteine and phenylalanine. The CDR3 was read in part: 36 bases, with the frame set at base 1. The paper's findings and limits, for the study overall: The conclusions about the patient's CAR T cells were based on extensive analysis of only one subject.

The treatment or condition label for this specimen denotes: autologous CTL019 cells: CD19 CAR with 4-1BB and CD3 zeta domains. The CD19 CAR incorporated TCR zeta and 4-1BB costimulatory signaling domains. Leukapheresis was used to collect the T cells for CTL019 manufacturing from peripheral blood. The DNeasy Blood and Tissue Kit was used to extract genomic DNA from pre-infusion T cells, peripheral blood, or sorted post-infusion T cells. The chain is encoded by TRBV7-3 joined to TRBJ2-1; 7 junctional bases match TRBD2. This sequence was found in a man in his sixties or seventies with chronic lymphocytic leukemia. The sequences come from CD8- CAR+ T cells sorted from cultured blood T cells, collected for CD19 CAR T cell therapy. In light of the paper, this sample's cell subset or site label describes: CD8-negative CAR-positive T cells from the infusion product. CDR3 bases read: TGTGCCAGCAGCCTGCAAAGCGGGGAGAGCAATGAG. Translated, this is CASSLQSGESNE. From start to end, the CDR3 is CASSLQSGESNEQFF.